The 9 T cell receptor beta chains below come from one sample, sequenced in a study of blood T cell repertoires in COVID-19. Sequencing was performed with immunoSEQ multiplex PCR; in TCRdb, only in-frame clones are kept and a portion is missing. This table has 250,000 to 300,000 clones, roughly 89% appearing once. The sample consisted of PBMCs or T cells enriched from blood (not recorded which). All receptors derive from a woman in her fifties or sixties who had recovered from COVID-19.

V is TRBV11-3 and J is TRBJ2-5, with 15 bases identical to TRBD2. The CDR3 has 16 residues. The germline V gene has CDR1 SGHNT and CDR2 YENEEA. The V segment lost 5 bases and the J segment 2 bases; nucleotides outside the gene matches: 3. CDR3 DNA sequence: TGTGCCAGCAGCCCAGGACTAGCGGGGGGGCAAGAGACCCAGTACTTC. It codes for CASSPGLAGGQETQYF.

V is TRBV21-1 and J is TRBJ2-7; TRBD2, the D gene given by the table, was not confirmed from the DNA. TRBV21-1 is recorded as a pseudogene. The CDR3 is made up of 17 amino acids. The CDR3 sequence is CASSMARFPDSTGEQYF. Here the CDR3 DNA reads TGTGCCAGCAGCATGGCCAGATTTCCAGACTCAACCGGCGAGCAGTACTTC.

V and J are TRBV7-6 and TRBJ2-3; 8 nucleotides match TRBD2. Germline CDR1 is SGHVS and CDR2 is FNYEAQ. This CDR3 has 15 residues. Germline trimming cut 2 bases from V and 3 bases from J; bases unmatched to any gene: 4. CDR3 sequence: CASSLYTGGTDTQYF. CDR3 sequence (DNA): TGTGCCAGCAGCTTATATACGGGGGGGACAGATACGCAGTATTTT.

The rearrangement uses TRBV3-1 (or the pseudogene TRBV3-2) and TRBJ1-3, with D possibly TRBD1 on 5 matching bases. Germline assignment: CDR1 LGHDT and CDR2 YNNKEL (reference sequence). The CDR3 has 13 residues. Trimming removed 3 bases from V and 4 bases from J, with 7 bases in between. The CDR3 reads CASSQGGGNTIYF. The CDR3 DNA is TGTGCCAGCAGCCAGGGGGGGGGAAACACCATATATTTT.

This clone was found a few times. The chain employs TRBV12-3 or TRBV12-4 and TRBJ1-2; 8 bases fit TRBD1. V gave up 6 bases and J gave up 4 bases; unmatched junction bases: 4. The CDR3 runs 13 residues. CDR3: CASRLTGAYGYTF. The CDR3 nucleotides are TGTGCCAGCAGGCTGACAGGGGCCTATGGCTACACCTTC.

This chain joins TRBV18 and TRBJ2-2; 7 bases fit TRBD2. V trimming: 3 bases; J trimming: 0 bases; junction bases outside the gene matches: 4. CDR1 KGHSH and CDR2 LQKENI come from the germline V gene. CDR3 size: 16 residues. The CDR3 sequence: CASSPSLAANTGELFF. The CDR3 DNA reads TGTGCCAGCTCACCCTCTCTAGCGGCGAACACCGGGGAGCTGTTTTTT.

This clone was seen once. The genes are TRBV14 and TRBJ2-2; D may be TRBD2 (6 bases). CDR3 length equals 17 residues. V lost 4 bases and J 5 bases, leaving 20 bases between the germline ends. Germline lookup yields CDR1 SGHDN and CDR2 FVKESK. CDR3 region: CASSRLVSGTGTGELFF. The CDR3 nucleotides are TGTGCCAGCAGCCGGTTGGTTAGCGGAACAGGAACCGGGGAGCTGTTTTTT.

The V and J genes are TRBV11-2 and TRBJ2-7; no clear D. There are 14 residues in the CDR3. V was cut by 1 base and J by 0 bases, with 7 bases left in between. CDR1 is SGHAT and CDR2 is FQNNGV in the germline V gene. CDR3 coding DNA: TGTGCCAGCAGCTTAGGAGGAGCCTCCTACGAGCAGTACTTC. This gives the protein CASSLGGASYEQYF.

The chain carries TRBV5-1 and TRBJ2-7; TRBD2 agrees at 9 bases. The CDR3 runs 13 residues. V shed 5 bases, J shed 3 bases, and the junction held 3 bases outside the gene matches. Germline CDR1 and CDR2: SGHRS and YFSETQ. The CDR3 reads CASSPSGVYEQYF. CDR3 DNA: TGCGCCAGCAGTCCTAGCGGGGTCTACGAGCAGTACTTC.